This is a list of T cell receptor beta chains from one sample in a study of technical replicates of blood from a handful of donors. Libraries were prepared by immunoSEQ multiplex PCR; TCRdb keeps only in-frame clonotypes and omits some of them. The sample contains more than 75,000 clones, approximately 90% of which appear only once. The specimen sequenced was T cells isolated from PBMCs. These receptors all stem from a human donor in good health. Both conserved end residues are trimmed from each CDR3.

V	J	CDR3
TRBV27	TRBJ2-7	ASSLGQSYEQY
TRBV11-2	TRBJ2-2	ASRLFGGAKTGELF
TRBV28	TRBJ1-2	ASSLTGGGFIYGYT
TRBV28	TRBJ2-5	ASSAGANYQETQY
TRBV19	TRBJ2-7	ASSSYGDSAEYEQY
TRBV6-5	TRBJ1-2	ASSSQGILGYT
TRBV14	TRBJ2-7	ASSPLVGRTDEQY
TRBV30	TRBJ2-5	AWKITPGETQY
TRBV5-4	TRBJ1-1	ASSLQGARAF
TRBV7-9	TRBJ1-2	ASTQGQGDGYT
TRBV15	TRBJ1-4	ATGGGEKLF
TRBV27	TRBJ1-1	ASSLWGGREAF
TRBV7-9	TRBJ2-7	ASSQISYEQY
TRBV28	TRBJ2-6	ASSPRSGANVLT
TRBV25-1	TRBJ1-3	ASSDYGGYGNTIY
TRBV27	TRBJ1-4	ASSLGIPEGHATNEKLF
TRBV15	TRBJ2-7	ATSRGGLYEQY
TRBV28	TRBJ1-1	ASTWTGGRGTEAF
TRBV15	TRBJ1-1	ATSAPGQNPTEAF
TRBV28	TRBJ1-2	ASVSPVANYGYT
TRBV27	TRBJ1-5	ASSLGQGQPQH
TRBV5-1	TRBJ2-5	ASSLNGETQY
TRBV19	TRBJ1-2	ASSDRAYGYT
TRBV27	TRBJ1-1	ASSFGGGLGTEAF
TRBV11-3	TRBJ2-7	ASSPDSSYEQY
TRBV10-3	TRBJ2-7	AISPQGSYEQY
TRBV10-2	TRBJ2-2	ASNEYQNTGELF
TRBV29-1	TRBJ1-4	SVPGAYNEKLF
TRBV2	TRBJ1-1	ASTGQGGITEAF
TRBV11-1	TRBJ2-2	ASSSQGQFNTGELF
TRBV5-1	TRBJ1-5	ASSSGFGNQPQH
TRBV28	TRBJ2-7	ASSLGDYEQY